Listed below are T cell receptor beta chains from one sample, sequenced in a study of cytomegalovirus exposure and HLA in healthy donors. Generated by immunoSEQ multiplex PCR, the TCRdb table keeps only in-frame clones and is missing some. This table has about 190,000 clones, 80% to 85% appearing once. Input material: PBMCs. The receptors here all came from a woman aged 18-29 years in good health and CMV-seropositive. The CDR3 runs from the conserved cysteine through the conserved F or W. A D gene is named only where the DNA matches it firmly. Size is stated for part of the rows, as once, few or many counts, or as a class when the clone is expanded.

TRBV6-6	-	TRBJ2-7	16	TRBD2	TGTGCCAGCAGTTCCCCGACCGGGACTAGCGTCTACGAGCAGTACTTC	CASSSPTGTSVYEQYF
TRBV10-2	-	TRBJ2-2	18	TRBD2	TGCGCCAGTTCCCTCATAGTGGAGCGGGGGCCGATCACCGGGGAGCTGTTTTTT	CASSLIVERGPITGELFF
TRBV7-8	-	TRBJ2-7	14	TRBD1	TGTGCCAGCACCGGACAGGGGGGCTCCTACGAGCAGTACTTC	CASTGQGGSYEQYF
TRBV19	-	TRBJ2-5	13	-	TGTGCCAGTAGCGTGGGCGGGCCTGGGACCCAGTACTTC	CASSVGGPGTQYF
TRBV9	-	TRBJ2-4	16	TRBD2	TGTGCCAGCGCCCCTAGCGGGGGGGTAGCCAAAAACATTCAGTACTTC	CASAPSGGVAKNIQYF
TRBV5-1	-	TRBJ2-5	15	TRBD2	TGCGCCAGCAGCTTGGTAGTAGCGGGGCAAGAGACCCAGTACTTC	CASSLVVAGQETQYF
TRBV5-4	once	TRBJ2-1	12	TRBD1	TGTGCCAGCAGCTTAACAGGGGGTGGGCAGTTCTTC	CASSLTGGGQFF
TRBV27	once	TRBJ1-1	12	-	TGTGCCAGCAGTTCGGTATACACTGAAGCTTTCTTT	CASSSVYTEAFF
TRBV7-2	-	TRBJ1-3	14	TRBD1	TGTGCCAGCAGCTCGGGACAGGGGGCCAACACCATATATTTT	CASSSGQGANTIYF
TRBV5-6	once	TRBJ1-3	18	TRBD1	TGTGCCAGCAGCTTAATCGGGACAGTCACGAGCTCTGGAAACACCATATATTTT	CASSLIGTVTSSGNTIYF
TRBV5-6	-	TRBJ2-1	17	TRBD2	TGTGCCAGCAGCTTGGACTCCACGGGGGGGAGTCTCTATGAGCAGTTCTTC	CASSLDSTGGSLYEQFF
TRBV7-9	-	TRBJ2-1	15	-	TGTGCCAGCAGCTTAATTCGTCTAGCCCACAATGAGCAGTTCTTC	CASSLIRLAHNEQFF
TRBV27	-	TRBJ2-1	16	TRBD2	TGTGCCAGCAGTTTAAATACGGGGGGTGGCTACAATGAGCAGTTCTTC	CASSLNTGGGYNEQFF
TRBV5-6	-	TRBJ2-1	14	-	TGTGCCAGCAGCTTGGCCGGAACAGTAAATGAGCAGTTCTTC	CASSLAGTVNEQFF
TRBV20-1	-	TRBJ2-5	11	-	TGCAGTGCTATGGGCGGGGAGACCCAGTACTTC	CSAMGGETQYF
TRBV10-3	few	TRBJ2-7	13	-	TGTGCCACGAAGGACAGCTCCTCCTACGAGCAGTACTTC	CATKDSSSYEQYF
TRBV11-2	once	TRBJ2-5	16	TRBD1	TGTGCCAGCAGCTTAGATAATCTATCAGGGGGAGAGACCCAGTACTTC	CASSLDNLSGGETQYF
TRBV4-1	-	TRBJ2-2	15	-	TGCGCCAGCAGCCAGGTGGAGGGGGCCACCGGGGAGCTGTTTTTT	CASSQVEGATGELFF
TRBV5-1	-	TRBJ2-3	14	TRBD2	TGCGCCAGCAGCTGGCCTAGCGGGGAGGATACGCAGTATTTT	CASSWPSGEDTQYF
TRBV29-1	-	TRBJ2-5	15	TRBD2	TGCAGCGTTGAAGATCTAGCGGGACTAGGAGAGACCCAGTACTTC	CSVEDLAGLGETQYF
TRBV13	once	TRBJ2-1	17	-	TGTGCCAGCAGCTTAGTGGACGGAGGCGGTTGGGCCAATGAGCAGTTCTTC	CASSLVDGGGWANEQFF
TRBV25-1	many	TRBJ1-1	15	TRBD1	TGTGCCAGCAGTGGGTTGGACAGGGGCGCTGGTGAAGCTTTCTTT	CASSGLDRGAGEAFF
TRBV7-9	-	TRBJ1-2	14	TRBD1	TGTGCCAGCAGCCAGGATGGGGGACAGGGTGGCTACACCTTC	CASSQDGGQGGYTF
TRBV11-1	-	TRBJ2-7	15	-	TGTGCCAGCAGCCCCGGGACTTTAAGCTCCTACGAGCAGTACTTC	CASSPGTLSSYEQYF
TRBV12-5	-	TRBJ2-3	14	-	TGTGCTAGTGGTTTGGGACTTCACACAGATACGCAGTATTTT	CASGLGLHTDTQYF
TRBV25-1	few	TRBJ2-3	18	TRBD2	TGTGCCAGCAGTGGACGTGGCCTCCCAGCGGGGGAAGGGGATACGCAGTATTTT	CASSGRGLPAGEGDTQYF
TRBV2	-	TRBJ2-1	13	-	TGTGCCAGCATGCAGGACTTAAACAATGAGCAGTTCTTC	CASMQDLNNEQFF
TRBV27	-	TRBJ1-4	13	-	TGTGCCAGCAGTTCTGGGTCGGGGGGAAAACTGTTTTTT	CASSSGSGGKLFF
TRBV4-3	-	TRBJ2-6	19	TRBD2	TGCGCCAGCAGCCAAGATAAGAAGGGACTATTAACTGGGGCCAACGTCCTGACTTTC	CASSQDKKGLLTGANVLTF
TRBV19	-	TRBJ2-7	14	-	TGTGCCAGTAGTATCCCGGGGGACTCCTACGAGCAGTACTTC	CASSIPGDSYEQYF
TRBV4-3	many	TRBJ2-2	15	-	TGCGCCAGCAGCCAAGCACCTAGCCCCACCGGGGAGCTGTTTTTT	CASSQAPSPTGELFF
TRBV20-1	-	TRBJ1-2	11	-	TGCAGTGCTCCCCCGGGGGGGGAGGACACCTTC	CSAPPGGEDTF
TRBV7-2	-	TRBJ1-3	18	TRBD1	TGTGCCAGCAGCTTAGATCTTAATGCAGGGGGAAGAGGAAACACCATATATTTT	CASSLDLNAGGRGNTIYF
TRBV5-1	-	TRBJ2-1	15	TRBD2	TGCGCCAGCGGTTCCGGGGGGTCCTCCTACAATGAGCAGTTCTTC	CASGSGGSSYNEQFF
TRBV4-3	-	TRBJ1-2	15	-	TGCGCCAGCAGCCAAGAAAGGGCCGGACTATATGGCTACACCTTC	CASSQERAGLYGYTF
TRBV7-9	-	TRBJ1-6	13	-	TGTGCCAGCAGCTTAGGGGGGGGTTCACCCCTCCACTTT	CASSLGGGSPLHF
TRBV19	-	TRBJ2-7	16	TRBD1	TGTGCCAGTAGGGTCATTGGGGACAGTGGGTCCTACGAGCAGTACTTC	CASRVIGDSGSYEQYF
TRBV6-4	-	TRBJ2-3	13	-	TGTGCCAGCAGTGGGGACACCACAGATACGCAGTATTTT	CASSGDTTDTQYF
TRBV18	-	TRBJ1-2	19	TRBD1	TGTGCCAGCTCACCACTGCCAGGGCAGGGCGGACAGGCTAACTATGGCTACACCTTC	CASSPLPGQGGQANYGYTF
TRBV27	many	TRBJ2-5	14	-	TGTGCCAGCAGTCGGTACAGAGACCAAGAGACCCAGTACTTC	CASSRYRDQETQYF
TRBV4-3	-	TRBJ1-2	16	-	TGCGCCGCCTCATCATACAGGGTTTCGGGTTCATATGGCTACACCTTC	CAASSYRVSGSYGYTF
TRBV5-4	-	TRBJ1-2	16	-	TGTGCCAGCAGCTTTGATTGGGGGCAGGATAACTATGGCTACACCTTC	CASSFDWGQDNYGYTF
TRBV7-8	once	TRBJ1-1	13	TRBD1	TGTGCCAGCAGCGTAGGACAGGGGACTGAAGCTTTCTTT	CASSVGQGTEAFF
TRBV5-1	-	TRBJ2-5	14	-	TGCGCCAGCAGCTTGGGGCCTAGCCAAGAGACCCAGTACTTC	CASSLGPSQETQYF
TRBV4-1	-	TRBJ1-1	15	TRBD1	TGCGCCAGCAGCCAACCGGGACAGCGCCACACTGAAGCTTTCTTT	CASSQPGQRHTEAFF